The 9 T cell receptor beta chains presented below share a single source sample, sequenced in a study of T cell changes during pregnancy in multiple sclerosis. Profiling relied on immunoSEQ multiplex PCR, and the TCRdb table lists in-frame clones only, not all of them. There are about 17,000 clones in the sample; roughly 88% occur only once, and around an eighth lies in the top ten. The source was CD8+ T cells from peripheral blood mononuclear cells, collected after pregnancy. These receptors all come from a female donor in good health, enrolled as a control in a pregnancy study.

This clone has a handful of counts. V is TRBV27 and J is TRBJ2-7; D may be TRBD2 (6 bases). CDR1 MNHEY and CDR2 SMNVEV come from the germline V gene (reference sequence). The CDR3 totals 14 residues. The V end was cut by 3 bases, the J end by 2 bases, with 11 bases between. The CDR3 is CASSLGEDPYEQYF. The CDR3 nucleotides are TGTGCCAGCAGTTTGGGGGAGGACCCCTACGAGCAGTACTTC.

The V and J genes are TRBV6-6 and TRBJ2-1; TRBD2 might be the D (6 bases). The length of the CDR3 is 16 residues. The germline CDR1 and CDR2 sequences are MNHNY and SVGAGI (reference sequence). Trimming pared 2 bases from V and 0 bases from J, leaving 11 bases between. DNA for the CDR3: TGTGCCAGCAGTTACCTCCAGGGACTCTCCTACAATGAGCAGTTCTTC. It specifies CASSYLQGLSYNEQFF.

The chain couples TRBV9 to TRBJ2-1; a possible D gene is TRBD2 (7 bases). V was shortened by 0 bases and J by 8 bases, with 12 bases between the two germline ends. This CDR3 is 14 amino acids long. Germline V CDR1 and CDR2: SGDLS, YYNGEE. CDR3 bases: TGTGCCAGCAGCGTAGTCGGGGGGCTCGATGAGCAGTTCTTC. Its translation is CASSVVGGLDEQFF.

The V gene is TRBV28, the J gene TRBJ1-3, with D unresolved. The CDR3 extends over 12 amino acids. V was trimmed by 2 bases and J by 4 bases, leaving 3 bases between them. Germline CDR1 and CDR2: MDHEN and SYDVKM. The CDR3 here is CASSLIGNTIYF. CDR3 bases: TGTGCCAGCAGTTTAATAGGAAACACCATATATTTT.

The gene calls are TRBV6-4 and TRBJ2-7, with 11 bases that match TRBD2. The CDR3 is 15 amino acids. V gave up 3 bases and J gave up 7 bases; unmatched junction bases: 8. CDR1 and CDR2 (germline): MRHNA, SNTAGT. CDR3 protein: CASSEGLAVLGEQYF. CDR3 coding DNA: TGTGCCAGCAGTGAGGGACTAGCGGTCCTTGGGGAGCAGTACTTC.

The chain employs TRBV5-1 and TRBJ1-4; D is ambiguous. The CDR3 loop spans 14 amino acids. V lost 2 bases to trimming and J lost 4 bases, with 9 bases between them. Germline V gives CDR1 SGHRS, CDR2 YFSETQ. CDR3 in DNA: TGCGCCAGCAGCTTAGGAGGATTTAATGAAAAACTGTTTTTT. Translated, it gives CASSLGGFNEKLFF.

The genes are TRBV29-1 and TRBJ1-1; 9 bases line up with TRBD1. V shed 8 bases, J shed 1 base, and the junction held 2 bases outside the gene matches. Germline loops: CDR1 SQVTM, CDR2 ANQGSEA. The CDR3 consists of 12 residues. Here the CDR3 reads CSTGGWNTEAFF. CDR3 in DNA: TGCAGCACAGGGGGCTGGAACACTGAAGCTTTCTTT.

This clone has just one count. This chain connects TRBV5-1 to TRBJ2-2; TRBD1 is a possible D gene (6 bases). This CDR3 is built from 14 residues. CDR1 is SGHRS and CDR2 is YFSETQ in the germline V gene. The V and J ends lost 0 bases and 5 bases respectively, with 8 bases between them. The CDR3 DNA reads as TGCGCCAGCAGCTTGGGAGGGGGAACCGGGGAGCTGTTTTTT. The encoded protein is CASSLGGGTGELFF.

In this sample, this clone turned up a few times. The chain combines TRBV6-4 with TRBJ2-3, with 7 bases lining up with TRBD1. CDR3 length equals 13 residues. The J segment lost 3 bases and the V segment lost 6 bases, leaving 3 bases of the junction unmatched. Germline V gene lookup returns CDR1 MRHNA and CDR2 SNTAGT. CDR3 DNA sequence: TGTGCCAGCAGCGGGACAGTGACAGATACGCAGTATTTT. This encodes CASSGTVTDTQYF.